Listed below are T cell receptor beta chains from one sample, sequenced in a study of neurological immune-mediated disorders. From the 5' RACE reads, TCRdb called clonotypes with MiXCR, one entry per CDR3 protein. Of over 25,000 distinct CDR3 sequences detected, 9% to 13% appear once; the ten largest clones hold about 6%. Sequencing was done on a sample of PBMCs. Every receptor here comes from a woman aged 55-69 years in good health. Each CDR3 is given with its conserved first and last residue. Each record gives: clone size, D gene, V gene, J gene, CDR3 length, CDR3 protein, CDR3 DNA. D genes are given only for firm matches. A clone size is listed for some rows: how often the clone was seen (once, few, many), or a class if it is expanded.

clone size: many
D gene: TRBD2
V gene: TRBV20-1
J gene: TRBJ2-5
CDR3 length: 16
CDR3 protein: CSAQGLAGGRRETQYF
CDR3 DNA: TGCAGTGCTCAAGGACTAGCGGGGGGGCGGCGTGAGACCCAGTACTTC

clone size: many
D gene: NA
V gene: TRBV20-1
J gene: TRBJ2-5
CDR3 length: 13
CDR3 protein: CSARVPGAETQYF
CDR3 DNA: TGCAGTGCTAGAGTCCCGGGGGCCGAGACCCAGTACTTC

clone size: many
D gene: NA
V gene: TRBV6-1
J gene: TRBJ1-5
CDR3 length: 16
CDR3 protein: CASSEAGETRKVPQHF
CDR3 DNA: TGTGCCAGCAGTGAAGCCGGGGAGACAAGAAAGGTACCCCAGCATTTT

clone size: many
D gene: NA
V gene: TRBV20-1
J gene: TRBJ1-1
CDR3 length: 17
CDR3 protein: CSARWDARPGMNTEAFF
CDR3 DNA: TGCAGTGCTAGGTGGGACGCCCGCCCTGGGATGAACACTGAAGCTTTCTTT

clone size: many
D gene: TRBD1
V gene: TRBV5-1
J gene: TRBJ2-7
CDR3 length: 16
CDR3 protein: CASSLGGSQGGYEQYF
CDR3 DNA: TGCGCCAGCAGCTTGGGGGGGTCACAGGGGGGCTACGAGCAGTACTTC

clone size: many
D gene: TRBD2
V gene: TRBV20-1
J gene: TRBJ2-3
CDR3 length: 14
CDR3 protein: CSASPGLAIDTQYF
CDR3 DNA: TGCAGTGCGTCGCCGGGACTAGCAATAGATACGCAGTATTTT

clone size: many
D gene: NA
V gene: TRBV7-2
J gene: TRBJ1-2
CDR3 length: 15
CDR3 protein: CASSLTGGRRNGYTF
CDR3 DNA: TGTGCCAGCAGCTTGACAGGAGGTAGAAGGAATGGCTACACCTTC

clone size: NA
D gene: NA
V gene: TRBV7-3
J gene: TRBJ2-3
CDR3 length: 15
CDR3 protein: CASSSQTASGDTQYF
CDR3 DNA: TGTGCCAGCAGCTCTCAGACGGCCTCGGGAGATACGCAGTATTTT

clone size: NA
D gene: TRBD2
V gene: TRBV5-4
J gene: TRBJ2-5
CDR3 length: 16
CDR3 protein: CASSTVRGGLQETQYF
CDR3 DNA: TGTGCCAGCAGTACAGTTCGCGGGGGGCTTCAAGAGACCCAGTACTTC

clone size: many
D gene: NA
V gene: TRBV4-1
J gene: TRBJ2-6
CDR3 length: 18
CDR3 protein: CASSQGSGKPPGANVLTF
CDR3 DNA: TGCGCCAGCAGCCAAGGATCGGGAAAACCCCCTGGGGCCAACGTCCTGACTTTC

clone size: NA
D gene: TRBD1
V gene: TRBV27
J gene: TRBJ1-5
CDR3 length: 18
CDR3 protein: CASSSVPGQGWSNQPQHF
CDR3 DNA: TGTGCCAGCAGTTCGGTCCCGGGACAGGGATGGAGCAATCAGCCCCAGCATTTT

clone size: many
D gene: TRBD1
V gene: TRBV5-1
J gene: TRBJ1-1
CDR3 length: 13
CDR3 protein: CASSSTGTTEAFF
CDR3 DNA: TGCGCCAGCAGCTCGACAGGGACCACTGAAGCTTTCTTT

clone size: many
D gene: TRBD1
V gene: TRBV5-1
J gene: TRBJ2-3
CDR3 length: 14
CDR3 protein: CASRQGETTDTQYF
CDR3 DNA: TGCGCCAGCAGACAGGGGGAGACCACAGATACGCAGTATTTT

clone size: many
D gene: NA
V gene: TRBV6-2/TRBV6-3
J gene: TRBJ2-1
CDR3 length: 17
CDR3 protein: CASNPPPRGPERNEQFF
CDR3 DNA: TGTGCCAGCAATCCGCCCCCCAGGGGTCCAGAGAGGAATGAGCAGTTCTTC